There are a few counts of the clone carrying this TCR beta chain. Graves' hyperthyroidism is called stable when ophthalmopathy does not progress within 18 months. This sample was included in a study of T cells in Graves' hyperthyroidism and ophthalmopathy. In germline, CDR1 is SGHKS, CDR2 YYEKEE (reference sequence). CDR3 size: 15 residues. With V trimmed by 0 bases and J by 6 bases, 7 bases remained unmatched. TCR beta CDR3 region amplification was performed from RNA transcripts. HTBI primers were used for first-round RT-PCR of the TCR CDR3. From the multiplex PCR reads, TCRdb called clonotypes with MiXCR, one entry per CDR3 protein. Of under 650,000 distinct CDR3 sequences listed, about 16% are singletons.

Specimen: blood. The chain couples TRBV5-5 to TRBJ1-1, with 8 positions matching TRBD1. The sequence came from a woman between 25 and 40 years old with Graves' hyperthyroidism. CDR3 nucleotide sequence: TGTGCCAGCAGCTTGGTCCAGGGGGCGCGGGCTGAAGCTTTCTTT. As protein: CASSLVQGARAEAFF. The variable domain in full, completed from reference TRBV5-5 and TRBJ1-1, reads DAGVTQSPTHLIKTRGQQVTLRCSPISGHKSVSWYQQVLGQGPQFIFQYYEKEERGRGNFPDRFSARQFPNYSSELNVNALLLGDSALYLCASSLVQGARAEAFFGQGTRLTVV.